Reported below is one T cell receptor beta chain. What it binds is not known. The sample is drawn from a study of T cell responses to AZD1222 COVID-19 vaccine. Measured with immunoSEQ multiplex PCR; TCRdb has only the in-frame clones, and not every one. Altogether around 69,000 clones are present, roughly 90% being singletons, with the ten largest covering roughly a tenth. Study-level results: Increased Spike-specific TCR breadth and depth were observed after two AZD1222 doses. AZD1222 recipients seropositive at baseline numbered only six or seven. Females made up more of the donors, who were largely white British, and clonal diversity may have come out too low.

This CDR3 has 10 amino acids. Germline V lookup: CDR1 SNHLY, CDR2 FYNNEI. V was trimmed by 0 bases and J by 13 bases, leaving 4 bases between them. The chain carries TRBV2 and TRBJ2-1; D call uncertain. The TCR comes from an adult in good health. This material consisted of peripheral blood, taken on day 0 of AZD1222 vaccination. CDR3 amino acids: CASSEARQFF. DNA for the CDR3: TGTGCCAGCAGTGAAGCGAGACAGTTCTTC.